The subject of this entry is one T cell receptor (beta chain). Antigen specificity is unknown. This sample stems from a study of cytomegalovirus exposure and HLA in healthy donors. Study observations and caveats: In a later analysis, HLA-associated beta chains showed higher expansion and lower generation probabilities than comparable chains. The majority of TCR sequences were rare, yet some public TCRs appeared in many donors. As a later analysis showed, several of the most significant clusters appeared to be linked to common viral pathogens.

CDR3 size: 13 residues. Germline CDR1 and CDR2: SGDLS and YYNGEE. Trimming took off 3 bases at V and 7 bases at J, with 10 bases between the two ends. Amplification used 60 Vbeta primers and 13 Jbeta primers. Libraries were prepared by immunoSEQ multiplex PCR; TCRdb keeps only in-frame clonotypes and omits some of them. The sample consists of a few hundred thousand clones, about 89% of them appearing once. Specimen: PBMCs. The V and J genes are TRBV9 and TRBJ1-4; D gene uncertain. This TCR was recovered from a woman aged 18-30 years in good health and CMV-seronegative. The CDR3 sequence is CASSAGSGEKLFF. The DNA of the CDR3 is TGTGCCAGCAGCGCGGGGTCGGGTGAAAAACTGTTTTTT.